One and the same sample provided the 31 T cell receptor beta chains below, sequenced in a study of blood T cells in healthy people across ages. A second PCR, run for roughly 7 to 12 cycles, used a sample-barcoded 5' primer plus a J-beta primer mix. TCRdb reprocessed the 5' RACE reads via MiXCR and lists one record per CDR3 protein. The data hold 1.5 million to 2 million distinct CDR3 sequences, with 28% observed a single time. The sequenced material came from blood. Source of these receptors: a woman aged 25-40 years in good health.

V is TRBV7-2 and J is TRBJ1-5, with D unclear. Germline V gene lookup returns CDR1 SGHTA and CDR2 FQGNSA. Deletions cut 5 bases from V and 1 base from J, with 15 bases between. CDR3 length: 16 amino acids. The CDR3 DNA is TGTGCCAGCAGCGCCAGGTTGGGCCGGAGCAATCAGCCCCAGCATTTT. Its translation is CASSARLGRSNQPQHF.

This clonotype occurred a few times. V gene TRBV13 combines with J gene TRBJ2-5, with 7 bases that match TRBD1. V lost 3 bases and J lost 2; bases outside the gene matches: 6. The germline gives CDR1 PRHDT, CDR2 FYEKMQ (reference sequence). The CDR3 runs to 15 residues. CDR3 nucleotides: TGTGCCAGCAGCTTCCGACAGGGAAGGCAAGAGACCCAGTACTTC. Encoded protein: CASSFRQGRQETQYF.

This clonotype was seen only a few times. The V gene is TRBV20-1, the J gene TRBJ2-3; D tentatively fits TRBD1 or TRBD2 (6 bases each). V lost 4 bases to trimming and J lost 4 bases, with 18 bases between them. CDR3 length: 15 amino acids. The V gene's germline CDR1 is DFQATT and CDR2 SNEGSKA (reference sequence). The CDR3 region has the DNA TGCAGTGCTAAGAAGGGGGGTGGGAACCCAGATACGCAGTATTTT. Protein: CSAKKGGGNPDTQYF.

In its sample, this clonotype was seen many times. The DNA for the CDR3 is TGTGCCAGCAGCGCGCCGGGACAGGGGACCCACGAGCAGTACTTC. It is translated as CASSAPGQGTHEQYF. The chain is built from TRBV7-9 and TRBJ2-7, with TRBD1 matching over 10 bases. CDR1 is SEHNR, CDR2 FQNEAQ, per germline (reference sequence). V lost 5 bases to trimming and J lost 5 bases; unmatched junction nucleotides: 9. This CDR3 comprises 15 residues.

The gene calls are TRBV11-2 and TRBJ2-3; 8 bases map to TRBD1. CDR1 is SGHAT and CDR2 is FQNNGV in the germline V gene. With V trimmed by 3 bases and J by 2 bases, 4 bases remained unmatched. The CDR3 extends over 15 amino acids. The CDR3 coding sequence is TGTGCCAGCAGCTTTATGGGACAGGACACAGATACGCAGTATTTT. Amino acids: CASSFMGQDTDTQYF.

This clonotype was detected once. The J gene is TRBJ2-3, the V gene TRBV9, with D possibly being TRBD1 (6 bases). Trimming removed 0 bases at V and 3 bases at J, with 11 bases between. Germline CDR1 reads SGDLS; CDR2 reads YYNGEE. CDR3 length: 15 amino acids. The CDR3 nucleotides read TGTGCCAGCAGCGTAGCCCCAGGGGAAACAGATACGCAGTATTTT. Its translation is CASSVAPGETDTQYF.

A remark on this clonotype: This may stem from a read error, because a much larger clone lies one nucleotide away. This chain joins TRBV27 and TRBJ2-1; D is unresolved. Per the germline V gene, CDR1 is MNHEY and CDR2 is SMNVEV (reference sequence). This CDR3 region has 15 residues. The CDR3 sequence: CTSSLSGVKHNEQFF. The DNA for the CDR3 is TGTACCAGCAGTTTATCTGGGGTAAAACACAATGAGCAGTTCTTC.

Note on this clonotype: Its ends do not fully match the called genes, so a read error is possible. The chain carries TRBV7-2 and TRBJ2-1, with TRBD2 identical over 10 bases. Germline values: CDR1 SGHTA, CDR2 FQGNSA. The CDR3 is 13 amino acids. DNA for the CDR3: TGTGTCAGCAGCTCACTAGCGGGAAGTGAGCAGTTCTTC. Amino acids: CVSSSLAGSEQFF.

This clonotype occurred many times. This chain's CDR3 is CASSQASGGAQFF. CDR3 bases: TGTGCCAGCAGCCAAGCGAGCGGGGGGGCTCAGTTCTTC. The chain recombines TRBV7-3 with TRBJ2-1; 10 bases match TRBD2. Trimming took 5 bases from V and 13 from J; bases not matched to a gene: 8. CDR1 SGHTA and CDR2 FQGTGA come from the germline V gene. The CDR3 has 13 amino acids.

This clonotype was detected many times. The genes are TRBV6-6 and TRBJ1-5; D is unresolved. This CDR3 has 13 residues. V was shortened by 7 bases and J by 2 bases, with 9 bases between the two germline ends. CDR1 and CDR2 (germline): MNHNY, SVGAGI (reference sequence). CDR3: CASKSQGNQPQHF. The CDR3 DNA follows: TGTGCCAGCAAGTCCCAGGGCAATCAGCCCCAGCATTTT.

CDR3 nucleotide sequence: TGTGCCAGCAGAGGCGGGACAGCCCCGGGCTACACCTTC. Its protein is CASRGGTAPGYTF. This chain uses TRBV12-3 or TRBV12-4 with TRBJ1-2; TRBD1 agrees at 7 bases. The CDR3 is 13 residues long. Trimming removed 6 bases from V and 8 bases from J; junction bases left unmatched: 9.

The chain employs TRBV29-1 and TRBJ1-1; no reliable D call. Trimming took off 4 bases at V and 1 base at J, with 10 bases between the two ends. This CDR3 spans 13 amino acids. The germline gives CDR1 SQVTM, CDR2 ANQGSEA. The CDR3 DNA reads as TGCAGCGTTGCCAGGAGGGCGAACACTGAAGCTTTCTTT. It encodes CSVARRANTEAFF.

The chain couples TRBV6-1 to TRBJ2-3; 13 bases line up with TRBD2. Germline CDR1 and CDR2: MNHNS and SASEGT. There are 14 residues in the CDR3. V lost 6 bases to trimming and J lost 6 bases; unmatched junction nucleotides: 3. The CDR3 DNA is TGTGCCAGCAGATCGACTAGCGGGAGGGATACGCAGTATTTT. This translates into CASRSTSGRDTQYF.

In this sample, this clonotype turned up a few times. This sequence joins TRBV11-1 and TRBJ2-2, with D hard to call. Germline V gene data show CDR1 as SGHAT and CDR2 as FQDESV (reference sequence). The CDR3 totals 14 residues. Deletions cut 6 bases from V and 8 bases from J, with 16 bases between. The CDR3 loop reads CASSLDPTPGELFF. In DNA, the CDR3 is TGTGCCAGCAGTCTTGACCCTACGCCAGGGGAGCTGTTTTTT.

This clonotype turned up a few times. This chain links TRBV20-1 with TRBJ1-1, with unresolved D. The CDR3 sequence is 18 residues long. V was trimmed by 3 bases and J by 0 bases, leaving 23 bases between them. The germline V gene has CDR1 DFQATT and CDR2 SNEGSKA (reference sequence). The CDR3 nucleotides read TGCAGTGCTAGGGCTGTTTCCGGAATAGGGCGGCTGAACACTGAAGCTTTCTTT. This gives the protein CSARAVSGIGRLNTEAFF.

The genes are TRBV7-9 and TRBJ2-1, with D unresolved. Germline-derived CDR1 and CDR2 are SEHNR and FQNEAQ (reference sequence). With 0 bases removed from V and 0 bases from J, the gap between germline ends came to 6 bases. There are 15 residues in the CDR3. The CDR3 DNA reads as TGTGCCAGCAGCTTAGCGTACGGCTCCTACAATGAGCAGTTCTTC. It is translated as CASSLAYGSYNEQFF.

CDR3 protein: CASSQVTRVANYGYTF. CDR3 bases: TGTGCCAGCAGCCAAGTGACCCGGGTAGCTAACTATGGCTACACCTTC. The genes are TRBV3-1 and TRBJ1-2; D gene ambiguous. The CDR3 length is 16 residues. Germline V gene lookup returns CDR1 LGHDT and CDR2 YNNKEL (reference sequence). Trimming pared 1 base from V and 0 bases from J, leaving 12 bases between.

The J gene is TRBJ2-3, the V gene TRBV11-2; D not certain. The germline V gene has CDR1 SGHAT and CDR2 FQNNGV. The CDR3 is made up of 13 amino acids. V lost 1 base and J 5 bases, leaving 7 bases between the germline ends. The CDR3: CASSLGQLDTQYF. The CDR3, as DNA: TGTGCCAGCAGCTTAGGCCAGTTAGATACGCAGTATTTT.

This clonotype appeared a few times. V is TRBV4-3 and J is TRBJ2-1; 12 bases are a match to TRBD2. The CDR3 extends over 13 amino acids. V shed 3 bases and J 9 bases; nucleotides not matched to a gene: 0. Germline V gene lookup returns CDR1 LGHNA and CDR2 YSLEER. In nucleotides, the CDR3 is TGCGCCAGCAGCCAGACTAGCGGGAGTGAGCAGTTCTTC. Translation gives CASSQTSGSEQFF.

The chain employs TRBV28 and TRBJ1-4; 7 bases are shared with TRBD1. The CDR3 has 13 residues. V shed 6 bases, J shed 10 bases, and the junction held 8 bases outside the gene matches. From germline, CDR1 is MDHEN and CDR2 SYDVKM. The CDR3 sequence: CASRHDRDGKLFF. The CDR3 coding sequence is TGTGCCAGCAGGCATGACAGGGATGGAAAACTGTTTTTT.

This rearrangement joins TRBV28 to TRBJ1-5, with a tentative D call TRBD1 (6 bases). V gave up 3 bases and J gave up 4 bases, with 16 bases separating them. The CDR3 extends over 16 amino acids. Germline-derived CDR1 and CDR2 are MDHEN and SYDVKM. CDR3: CASSFRGGPTNQPQHF. The CDR3 DNA reads TGTGCCAGCAGTTTTCGGGGGGGCCCAACAAATCAGCCCCAGCATTTT.

The chain joins TRBV4-2 to TRBJ1-2; no reliable D call. The V gene lost 0 bases and the J gene lost 4 bases, with 9 bases spanning the gap. The CDR3 loop spans 14 amino acids. Looked up from germline, CDR1 is LGHNA and CDR2 is YNFKEQ. CDR3 nucleotides: TGTGCCAGCAGCCAAGATCAGGCGATCTATGGCTACACCTTC. As protein: CASSQDQAIYGYTF.

This sequence joins TRBV20-1 and TRBJ2-7; D could derive from TRBD1 or TRBD2 (5 bases each). The CDR3 contains 11 residues. The V and J ends lost 7 bases and 4 bases respectively, with 11 bases between them. From germline, CDR1 is DFQATT and CDR2 SNEGSKA (reference sequence). The DNA for the CDR3 is TGCAGTGTGGGACCGAAGTACGAGCAGTACTTC. Its translation: CSVGPKYEQYF.

The genes are TRBV7-8 and TRBJ2-3, with D uncertain. In germline, CDR1 is SGHVS, CDR2 FQNEAQ. V dropped 8 bases and J dropped 4 bases, with 22 bases sitting between them. There are 16 residues in the CDR3. This chain's CDR3 is CASCLTVGSAADTQYF. The DNA for the CDR3 is TGTGCCAGCTGTCTGACTGTGGGATCAGCCGCAGATACGCAGTATTTT.

The chain employs TRBV11-2 and TRBJ2-5; maybe TRBD1 (6 bases). The V end was cut by 5 bases, the J end by 1 base, with 17 bases between. This CDR3 has 16 residues. The germline V gene has CDR1 SGHAT and CDR2 FQNNGV. The CDR3 bases are TGTGCCAGCAGCACTCGAAGTGGGGGCCTCCAAGAGACCCAGTACTTC. It codes for CASSTRSGGLQETQYF.

The CDR3 DNA reads TGTGCCAGCAGTTACAGCTCCAGGGGCTCAAACATTCAGTACTTC. Translating it yields CASSYSSRGSNIQYF. The chain couples TRBV6-5 to TRBJ2-4; the D gene is possibly TRBD1 (6 bases). The CDR3 covers 15 residues. V was cut by 2 bases and J by 6 bases, with 14 bases left in between. The germline V gene encodes CDR1 MNHEY and CDR2 SVGAGI.

The sample holds a few counts of this clonotype. The chain has TRBV19 and TRBJ2-4, with D perhaps assigned TRBD1 or TRBD2 (6 bases each). Germline-derived CDR1 and CDR2 are LNHDA and SQIVND (reference sequence). V was clipped by 2 bases and J by 1 base, with 12 bases between them. The CDR3 length is 16 residues. CDR3 bases: TGTGCCAGTAGTATATGGGGGGCGCCGGCCAAAAACATTCAGTACTTC. This encodes CASSIWGAPAKNIQYF.

The chain recombines TRBV25-1 with TRBJ1-1; tentative D call: TRBD1 (5 bases). V was pared by 4 bases and J by 1 base, with 10 bases between. This CDR3 has 14 amino acids. The germline CDR1 and CDR2 sequences are MGHDK and SYGVNS. The CDR3 reads CASSGVGANTEAFF. CDR3 nucleotides: TGTGCCAGCAGTGGGGTCGGGGCGAACACTGAAGCTTTCTTT.

The chain joins TRBV5-1 to TRBJ1-1; TRBD1 might be the D (6 bases). V was cut by 3 bases and J by 4 bases, with 13 bases left in between. The CDR3 has 14 residues. Germline V lookup: CDR1 SGHRS, CDR2 YFSETQ. The CDR3 DNA follows: TGCGCCAGCAGCTCTTCAGGGGTCAGCACTGAAGCTTTCTTT. Its translation is CASSSSGVSTEAFF.

This clonotype was picked up a small number of times. CDR3 DNA sequence: TGTGCCACCAACGATAGAAAGCAGTTCTTC. Translated: CATNDRKQFF. V gene TRBV28 combines with J gene TRBJ2-1; D is ambiguous. The CDR3 runs to 10 residues. V lost 10 bases, J lost 11 bases, and 12 bases lay in between. Germline V lookup: CDR1 MDHEN, CDR2 SYDVKM.

This clonotype has a handful of counts. The V and J genes are TRBV7-2 and TRBJ1-2; possible D gene TRBD1, 5 bases. Germline V gives CDR1 SGHTA, CDR2 FQGNSA. The CDR3 length is 13 residues. Trimming stripped 5 bases from V and 8 bases from J, with 15 bases between. For the CDR3, the DNA is TGTGCCAGCAGCCGTACAGGTGCTGCGGGCTACACCTTC. It is translated as CASSRTGAAGYTF.